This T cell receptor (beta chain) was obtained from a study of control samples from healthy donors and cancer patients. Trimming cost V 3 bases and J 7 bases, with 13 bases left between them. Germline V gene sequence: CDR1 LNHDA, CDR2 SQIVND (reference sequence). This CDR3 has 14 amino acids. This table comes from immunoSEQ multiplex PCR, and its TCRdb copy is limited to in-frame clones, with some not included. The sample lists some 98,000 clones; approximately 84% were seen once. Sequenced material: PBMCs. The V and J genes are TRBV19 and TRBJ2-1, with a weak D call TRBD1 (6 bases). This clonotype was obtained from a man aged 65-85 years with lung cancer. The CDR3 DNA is TGTGCCAGTAGTATTGCACAGGGTGGAAATGAGCAGTTCTTC. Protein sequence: CASSIAQGGNEQFF. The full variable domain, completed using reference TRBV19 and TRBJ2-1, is DGGITQSPKYLFRKEGQNVTLSCEQNLNHDAMYWYRQDPGQGLRLIYYSQIVNDFQKGDIAEGYSVSREKKESFPLTVTSAQKNPTAFYLCASSIAQGGNEQFFGPGTRLTVL.